The 8 T cell receptor beta chains below were found in one sample sequenced in a study of cytomegalovirus exposure and HLA in healthy donors. PCR used 60 Vbeta primers and 13 Jbeta primers. The table came from immunoSEQ multiplex PCR; TCRdb's copy has only in-frame clones and leaves some out. Of around 50,000 clones in the sample, 82% are singletons; the top ten hold 2.5% to 3%. The sequenced sample was PBMCs. These receptors were taken from a man aged 45-65 years in good health and CMV-seronegative.

This clone was detected once. The rearrangement joins TRBV19 to TRBJ2-5, with 7 bases aligning to TRBD1. V was clipped by 4 bases and J by 3 bases; unmatched bases: 5. Germline lookup yields CDR1 LNHDA and CDR2 SQIVND (reference sequence). This CDR3 comprises 14 residues. The chain's CDR3 is CASSTGQLKETQYF. The CDR3 DNA reads TGTGCCAGTAGTACGGGACAGCTCAAAGAGACCCAGTACTTC.

This chain joins TRBV28 and TRBJ1-1; D ambiguous. Trimming pared 2 bases from V and 0 bases from J, leaving 13 bases between. Germline CDR1 MDHEN, CDR2 SYDVKM. The CDR3 spans 16 residues. CDR3: CASSLGGLTMNTEAFF. The CDR3 DNA follows: TGTGCCAGCAGTTTAGGCGGACTAACAATGAACACTGAAGCTTTCTTT.

The V and J genes are TRBV7-2 and TRBJ2-3; D gene unclear. The ends were cut back, 3 bases at V and 0 bases at J, with 7 bases in the middle. The CDR3 extends over 14 amino acids. Germline CDR1 and CDR2: SGHTA and FQGNSA. The CDR3 nucleotides read TGTGCCAGCAGCTTTTACAGTAGCACAGATACGCAGTATTTT. This sequence encodes CASSFYSSTDTQYF.

There are a few counts of this clone. This sequence joins TRBV7-9 and TRBJ2-2, with TRBD2 matching 7 bases. The ends lost 8 bases at V and 1 base at J; junction bases unmatched: 1. This CDR3 has 13 amino acids. Germline CDR1 reads SEHNR; CDR2 reads FQNEAQ (reference sequence). This CDR3 reads CASGGGNTGELFF. CDR3 nucleotide sequence: TGTGCCAGCGGCGGGGGGAACACCGGGGAGCTGTTTTTT.

This chain links TRBV19 with TRBJ1-6; 7 positions match TRBD1. The CDR3 extends over 15 amino acids. From germline, CDR1 is LNHDA and CDR2 SQIVND (reference sequence). The J segment lost 5 bases and the V segment lost 9 bases, leaving 10 bases of the junction unmatched. The CDR3 DNA is TGTGCCAGCCAAGTGGACAGGACAAATAATTCACCCCTCCACTTT. It codes for CASQVDRTNNSPLHF.

V gene TRBV6-5 combines with J gene TRBJ1-4; a weak D match, TRBD1 (6 bases). The germline gives CDR1 MNHEY, CDR2 SVGAGI. The CDR3 is 15 residues long. Trimming cost V 0 bases and J 4 bases, with 9 bases left between them. The CDR3 region is CASSYSRTVNEKLFF. CDR3 coding DNA: TGTGCCAGCAGTTACTCGAGGACAGTTAATGAAAAACTGTTTTTT.

This chain joins TRBV6-1 and TRBJ1-1; D call uncertain. The CDR3 runs to 13 residues. The germline CDR1 and CDR2 sequences are MNHNS and SASEGT. Trimming pared 11 bases from V and 3 bases from J, leaving 16 bases between. The CDR3 is CAPIPPSYTEAFF. The CDR3 DNA reads as TGTGCCCCCATCCCCCCGAGTTACACTGAAGCTTTCTTT.

With regard to this clone: Distinct nucleotide sequences in the sample also encode this CDR3. This chain links TRBV5-1 with TRBJ2-1; the match to TRBD1 covers 8 bases. The germline V gene encodes CDR1 SGHRS and CDR2 YFSETQ. CDR3 length equals 15 residues. Losses at the gene ends were 4 bases for V and 4 bases for J; bases not matched to a gene: 7. The CDR3 DNA sequence: TGCGCCAGCAGCGACGGGACAGGAGGTTACAATGAGCAGTTCTTC. Protein: CASSDGTGGYNEQFF. The whole variable domain, filled in from reference TRBV5-1 and TRBJ2-1, reads KAGVTQTPRYLIKTRGQQVTLSCSPISGHRSVSWYQQTPGQGLQFLFEYFSETQRNKGNFPGRFSGRQFSNSRSEMNVSTLELGDSALYLCASSDGTGGYNEQFFGPGTRLTVL.